This passage covers 12 T cell receptor beta chains from one sample sequenced in a study of T cell responses to AZD1222 COVID-19 vaccine (dated by TCRdb to the early 2020s). This specimen's time point label, interpreted: baseline before first vaccination. Preparation of the library involved the immunoSEQ multiplex PCR assay. TCRdb provides this immuneACCESS table in a form limited to in-frame rearrangements. Some clones are lacking; in checked studies, under half of them reflect an unresolved V gene, and why the rest are absent is not known. In all, the sample holds 98,000 or so clones, and over 80% of those were seen once. 8% to 9% of the sample lies in the top ten. The sample consisted of peripheral blood, taken on day 0 of AZD1222 vaccination. These receptor sequences come from an adult in good health.

V usage is TRBV27 and J usage is TRBJ2-1; D is unclear. Trimming pared 2 bases from V and 0 bases from J, leaving 5 bases between. This CDR3 has 14 amino acids. Per the germline V gene, CDR1 is MNHEY and CDR2 is SMNVEV (reference sequence). The CDR3 spells CASSLTYSYNEQFF. The CDR3 DNA reads as TGTGCCAGCAGTTTAACGTACTCCTACAATGAGCAGTTCTTC.

Here the CDR3 reads CASSLLRRERTSYNEQFF. The DNA of the CDR3 is TGCGCCAGCAGCTTGTTGAGGCGGGAGCGGACCTCCTACAATGAGCAGTTCTTC. V gene TRBV5-1 combines with J gene TRBJ2-1; 7 nucleotides match TRBD2. Unmatched junction bases numbered 10, after V lost 1 base and J lost 0 bases. The CDR3 contains 18 residues. Germline loops: CDR1 SGHRS, CDR2 YFSETQ. Combining the CDR3 with reference TRBV5-1 and TRBJ2-1 gives the whole variable domain KAGVTQTPRYLIKTRGQQVTLSCSPISGHRSVSWYQQTPGQGLQFLFEYFSETQRNKGNFPGRFSGRQFSNSRSEMNVSTLELGDSALYLCASSLLRRERTSYNEQFFGPGTRLTVL.

The chain combines TRBV6-2 or TRBV6-3 with TRBJ2-5; no definite D call. The CDR3 is 13 amino acids. Looked up from germline, CDR1 is MNHEY and CDR2 is SVGEGT. Trimming pared 0 bases from V and 4 bases from J, leaving 6 bases between. The CDR3 region has the DNA TGTGCCAGCAGTTACTCTGACCGAGAGACCCAGTACTTC. Translated, it gives CASSYSDRETQYF.

The chain joins TRBV11-1 to TRBJ1-1; 10 bases match TRBD1. The V and J ends lost 7 bases and 0 bases, in that order; junction bases with no gene match: 2. The CDR3 length is 14 residues. Germline-derived CDR1 and CDR2 are SGHAT and FQDESV (reference sequence). CDR3 DNA: TGTGCCAGCACGGACAGGGGGATGAACACTGAAGCTTTCTTT. Its protein is CASTDRGMNTEAFF.

The V gene is TRBV5-1, the J gene TRBJ2-7; TRBD1 aligns across 8 bases. The CDR3 contains 15 residues. Unmatched junction bases numbered 6, after V lost 0 bases and J lost 4 bases. The V gene's germline CDR1 is SGHRS and CDR2 YFSETQ. The CDR3 spells CASSLGQGPGYEQYF. The CDR3 DNA reads as TGCGCCAGCAGCTTGGGACAGGGGCCGGGATACGAGCAGTACTTC.

Worth noting for this clone: The sample contains more than one DNA sequence encoding this CDR3. The V call is TRBV6-5, the J call TRBJ1-1; 8 positions agree with TRBD1. The germline V gene encodes CDR1 MNHEY and CDR2 SVGAGI. The CDR3 contains 14 residues. J gave up 5 bases and V 2 bases, and 4 bases lay outside the gene matches. CDR3 DNA sequence: TGTGCCAGCAGTTACGGTCAGGGGGCTACTGAAGCTTTCTTT. Amino acids: CASSYGQGATEAFF.

The CDR3 spells CASSFSGGPQYEQFF. The CDR3 DNA follows: TGTGCCAGCAGCTTTAGCGGGGGGCCGCAGTATGAGCAGTTCTTC. The rearrangement joins TRBV7-2 to TRBJ2-1, with 10 bases that match TRBD2. Germline V gene lookup returns CDR1 SGHTA and CDR2 FQGNSA. This CDR3 is 15 amino acids long. Germline trimming cut 3 bases from V and 8 bases from J; bases unmatched to any gene: 7.

V and J are TRBV19 and TRBJ2-2; TRBD1 or TRBD2 may be the D gene (5 bases each). This CDR3 is built from 18 residues. With 3 bases removed from V and 1 base from J, the gap between germline ends came to 18 bases. The germline V gene has CDR1 LNHDA and CDR2 SQIVND (reference sequence). CDR3 sequence reads: CASSMRGWGERNTGELFF. CDR3 nucleotides: TGTGCCAGTAGTATGAGGGGTTGGGGAGAGAGGAACACCGGGGAGCTGTTTTTT.

The V and J genes are TRBV11-2 and TRBJ1-2; 8 nucleotides align to TRBD1. The ends lost 1 base at V and 4 bases at J; junction bases unmatched: 5. There are 15 residues in the CDR3. CDR1 is SGHAT, CDR2 FQNNGV, per germline. DNA of the CDR3: TGTGCCAGCAGCTTAGGACAGGGGCTCGGCTATGGCTACACCTTC. This gives the protein CASSLGQGLGYGYTF.

CDR3 region: CASSLINPRGALNNEQFF. The CDR3 DNA sequence: TGTGCCAGCAGCTTAATCAACCCCCGGGGAGCCCTAAACAATGAGCAGTTCTTC. This chain joins TRBV7-6 and TRBJ2-1; D possibly corresponds to TRBD2 (5 bases). Looked up from germline, CDR1 is SGHVS and CDR2 is FNYEAQ. With 2 bases removed from V and 5 bases from J, the gap between germline ends came to 22 bases. The CDR3 loop spans 18 amino acids. Full variable domain (remainder filled in from reference TRBV7-6 and TRBJ2-1): GAGVSQSPRYKVTKRGQDVALRCDPISGHVSLYWYRQALGQGPEFLTYFNYEAQQDKSGLPNDRFSAERPEGSISTLTIQRTEQRDSAMYRCASSLINPRGALNNEQFFGPGTRLTVL.

J is TRBJ2-7 and V is TRBV18; TRBD2 matches at 7 bases. CDR1 is KGHSH, CDR2 LQKENI, per germline. V lost 6 bases to trimming and J lost 0 bases; unmatched junction nucleotides: 5. The CDR3 covers 14 residues. CDR3 bases: TGTGCCAGCTCGGCTAGCGGACCCTCCTACGAGCAGTACTTC. Translation: CASSASGPSYEQYF.

This rearrangement joins TRBV7-2 to TRBJ1-5; D not certain. Per the germline V gene, CDR1 is SGHTA and CDR2 is FQGNSA. The ends were cut back, 0 bases at V and 3 bases at J, with 6 bases in the middle. The CDR3 spans 14 residues. In DNA, the CDR3 is TGTGCCAGCAGCTTAGCAGGGAACAATCAGCCCCAGCATTTT. Its protein is CASSLAGNNQPQHF.